This T cell receptor beta chain was documented in a study of shared clonotypes between healthy human individuals. CDR3 size: 14 residues. Trimming removed 5 bases from V and 2 bases from J, with 10 bases in between. From germline, CDR1 is SGHRS and CDR2 YFSETQ. Methods used by the authors: Without quality scores, immunoSEQ junctional reads could not be filtered like full-length reads. Only in-frame clones appear in the TCRdb table, and some are missing; sequencing was by immunoSEQ multiplex PCR. Clone size and V and J calls were adopted from that table, with D and trimming inferred from the DNA. The repertoire consists of some 200,000 clones, with over 60% occurring once and the leading ten covering around 10%. All donors were Caucasian adults living in Nashville, Tennessee. This clone was recorded once.

The clonotype was recovered from a man younger than 40 in good health. The sample consisted of memory CD4+ T cells sorted from blood. Regarding subset: CD45RA-negative fraction. J is TRBJ1-4 and V is TRBV5-1; weak D call: TRBD1 (6 bases). CDR3 nucleotides: TGCGCCAGCAGACCGAGGGGGACTAATGAAAAACTGTTTTTT. Translated: CASRPRGTNEKLFF.